Listed below are T cell receptor beta chains from one sample, sequenced in a study of shared clonotypes between healthy human individuals. Only in-frame clones appear in the TCRdb table, and some are missing; sequencing was by immunoSEQ multiplex PCR. The sample carries around 1 million clones, approximately 80% recorded once. The sequencing input was memory CD4+ T cells sorted from blood. These receptor sequences come from a man aged 18 to 35 in good health. Both conserved end residues are part of each CDR3. A D gene is named only where the DNA matches it firmly. Only part of the rows carry a size: once, few, many, or a class if the clone is expanded.

V,size,D,J,DNA,CDR3
TRBV11-2,-,TRBD2,TRBJ2-1,TGTGCCAGCAGCTTAGGCGGGGGGGCCTTCAATGAGCAGTTCTTC,CASSLGGGAFNEQFF
TRBV7-8,-,TRBD2,TRBJ2-7,TGTGCCAGCAGCCCGGGGGGCGGGAGGCGGTACGAGCAGTACTTC,CASSPGGGRRYEQYF
TRBV6-1,-,-,TRBJ2-7,TGTGCCAGCAGTGACGCCAGCCTAGGAAGAAACGAGCAGTACTTC,CASSDASLGRNEQYF
TRBV6-6,-,-,TRBJ1-5,TGTGCCAGCTCGTCGGAGGGGCAAGGCAATCAGCCCCAGCATTTT,CASSSEGQGNQPQHF
TRBV7-7,-,-,TRBJ1-1,TGTGCTAGCAGCGTCAACATGAACACTGAAGCTTTCTTT,CASSVNMNTEAFF
TRBV10-1,once,-,TRBJ2-1,TGCGCCAGCAGTGAGAAGCAAACGGACCCCTACAATGAGCAGTTCTTC,CASSEKQTDPYNEQFF
TRBV6-1,-,-,TRBJ2-5,TGTGCCAGCAGTGTAACTCGGGCCTCGGAGCGGGAGACCCAGTACTTC,CASSVTRASERETQYF
TRBV7-9,-,TRBD2,TRBJ2-3,TGTGCCAGCAGCCCGGGGACTAGCGGGGGAATCACAGATACGCAGTATTTT,CASSPGTSGGITDTQYF
TRBV7-2,few,TRBD2,TRBJ2-1,TGTGCCAGCAGCTTGGGCGGGAGGACGTACAATGAGCAGTTCTTC,CASSLGGRTYNEQFF
TRBV2,-,-,TRBJ2-3,TGTGCCAGCAGTGAAAGGGCCGCCAGCACAGATACGCAGTATTTT,CASSERAASTDTQYF
TRBV28,few,-,TRBJ1-1,TGTGCCAGCAGCCCAGCCGGAGGCACCACGAACACTGAAGCTTTCTTT,CASSPAGGTTNTEAFF
TRBV4-1,-,-,TRBJ2-7,TGCGCCAGCAGCCAAGAAGGGACCCGCCCGGGTGTGGAGCAGTACTTC,CASSQEGTRPGVEQYF
TRBV4-2,-,TRBD2,TRBJ2-5,TGTGCCAGCAGCCCACCGGGACTAGCCCAAGAGACCCAGTACTTC,CASSPPGLAQETQYF
TRBV27,-,TRBD1,TRBJ1-5,TGTGCCAGCAGTGCTGACAGGGGAAGCAATCAGCCCCAGCATTTT,CASSADRGSNQPQHF
TRBV5-1,-,TRBD1,TRBJ2-3,TGCGCCAGCAGATACAGGGGAGACACAGATACGCAGTATTTT,CASRYRGDTDTQYF
TRBV27,-,-,TRBJ2-7,TGTGCCAGCAGTTTAACGGGGTCCTACGAGCAGTACTTC,CASSLTGSYEQYF
TRBV2,-,TRBD1,TRBJ1-1,TGTGCCAGCAGGTACAGGGGGCCAGCTTTCTTT,CASRYRGPAFF
TRBV7-6,-,-,TRBJ2-7,TGTGCCAGCAGCTTAGGGGAGTACGAGCAGTACTTC,CASSLGEYEQYF
TRBV6-4,few,-,TRBJ1-4,TGTGCCAGCAGTCAAATCCAGTCTGCAACTAATGAAAAACTGTTTTTT,CASSQIQSATNEKLFF